The entry that follows covers one T cell receptor beta chain sequence. Its cognate antigen is unknown. CDR3 size: 15 residues. V was pared by 3 bases and J by 2 bases, with 10 bases between. In germline, CDR1 is MNHEY, CDR2 SMNVEV (reference sequence). This sample was included in a study of cytomegalovirus exposure and HLA in healthy donors. On the study more broadly: Inside one of the first data releases sat about 85 million unique TCRs taken from HLA-typed donors.

Use of 60 Vbeta and 13 Jbeta primers characterized the PCR. The table came from immunoSEQ multiplex PCR; TCRdb's copy has only in-frame clones and leaves some out. The sample carries around 150,000 clones, 76% recorded once. Regarding the study as a whole: Cytomegalovirus-associated status was assigned to 164 TCR beta chains. TCR beta sequences reportedly predicted the HLA-A and HLA-B alleles of most subjects accurately.

This clonotype was obtained from a man younger than 30 in good health and CMV-seronegative. Sequences were obtained from PBMCs. The chain combines TRBV27 with TRBJ1-4; TRBD1 is a possible D gene (5 bases). The chain's CDR3 is CASSFGGGTNEKLFF. The DNA of the CDR3 is TGTGCCAGCAGTTTCGGCGGGGGGACTAATGAAAAACTGTTTTTT.